The text below deals with one TCR beta chain. What it recognizes is unknown. Negative isolation was used for CD8+ and CD4+ T cells, and FACS enrichment was applied to TEMRA cells. The source of the sample is a study of CD8 T cells in Susac syndrome. Study-level points and caveats: The study's TCR sequencing and HLA analysis drew on a certain number of individuals. That number was acknowledged as relatively small. Susac CD8+ cells expanded clonally the most in TEMRA cells and in active patients.

This CDR3 spans 14 amino acids. Germline trimming cut 10 bases from V and 7 bases from J; bases unmatched to any gene: 13. Per the germline V gene, CDR1 is LNHDA and CDR2 is SQIVND (reference sequence). After extraction with the RNeasy kit, roughly 0.5 to 1 ug of the RNA was reverse transcribed using random hexamers. TCRdb used MiXCR to reprocess the immunoSEQ multiplex PCR reads, holding one entry per CDR3 protein. The sample includes about 81,000 distinct CDR3 sequences, approximately 93% seen only once; the top ten take roughly 1%. V is TRBV19 and J is TRBJ1-3; 7 bases are shared with TRBD1. The sequence derives from a human donor with Susac syndrome. Sequenced: CD8+ T cells from PBMCs. As DNA, the CDR3 is TGTGCCACCCGGGACAGCCAAGCAGGGAACACCATATATTTT. Amino acids: CATRDSQAGNTIYF. Supplemented by reference TRBV19 and TRBJ1-3, the full variable domain reads DGGITQSPKYLFRKEGQNVTLSCEQNLNHDAMYWYRQDPGQGLRLIYYSQIVNDFQKGDIAEGYSVSREKKESFPLTVTSAQKNPTAFYLCATRDSQAGNTIYFGEGSWLTVV.